Sequencing of this T cell receptor (beta chain) was carried out in a study of T cell repertoires in cytomegalovirus infection. TCRdb re-called the reads through MiXCR, storing one row per CDR3 protein. The sample lists roughly 230,000 distinct CDR3 sequences, around 6.6% seen once, with around 6.5% in the top ten. Study-wide results and caveats: Carriers of CMV and the relevant HLA type were discriminated by public TCR beta frequency. What dominated the ex vivo response were HLA-C-restricted CMV-specific TCR beta clonotypes.

This clonotype has ten or more counts. What it binds is unknown. Germline assignment: CDR1 SGHVS and CDR2 FQNEAQ. The CDR3 consists of 13 residues. Deletions cut 4 bases from V and 4 bases from J, with 10 bases between. The source of this sequence is a human donor in good health (CMV status not recorded). Some clones in this sample may be carry-over from other donors' samples. Sequenced sample: PBMCs. The rearrangement links TRBV7-8 to TRBJ1-1; D is unclear. CDR3 residues: CASSSGVGTEAFF. CDR3 sequence (DNA): TGTGCCAGCAGCTCTGGAGTTGGCACTGAAGCTTTCTTT.